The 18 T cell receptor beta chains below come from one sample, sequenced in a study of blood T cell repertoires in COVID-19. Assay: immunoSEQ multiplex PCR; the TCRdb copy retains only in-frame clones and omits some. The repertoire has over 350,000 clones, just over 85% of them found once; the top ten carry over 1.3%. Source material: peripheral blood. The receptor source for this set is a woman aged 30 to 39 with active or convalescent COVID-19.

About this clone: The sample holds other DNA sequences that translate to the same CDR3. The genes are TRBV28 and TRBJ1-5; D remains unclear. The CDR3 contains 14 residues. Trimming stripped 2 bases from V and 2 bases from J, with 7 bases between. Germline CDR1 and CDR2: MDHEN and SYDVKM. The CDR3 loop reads CASSLTGGNQPQHF. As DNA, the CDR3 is TGTGCCAGCAGTTTAACCGGGGGCAATCAGCCCCAGCATTTT.

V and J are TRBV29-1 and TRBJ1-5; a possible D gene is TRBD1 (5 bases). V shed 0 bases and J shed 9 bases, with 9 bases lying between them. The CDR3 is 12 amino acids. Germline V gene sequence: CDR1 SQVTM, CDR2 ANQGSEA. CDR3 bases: TGCAGCGTTGAAGATTGGGGGGGGCCCCAGCATTTT. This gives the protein CSVEDWGGPQHF.

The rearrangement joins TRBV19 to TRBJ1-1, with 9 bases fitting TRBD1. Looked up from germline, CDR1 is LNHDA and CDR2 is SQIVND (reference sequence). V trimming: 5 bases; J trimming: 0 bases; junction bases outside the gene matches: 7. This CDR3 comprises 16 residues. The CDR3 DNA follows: TGTGCCAGTAGTCCAATACAGGGGGCGATGAACACTGAAGCTTTCTTT. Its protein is CASSPIQGAMNTEAFF.

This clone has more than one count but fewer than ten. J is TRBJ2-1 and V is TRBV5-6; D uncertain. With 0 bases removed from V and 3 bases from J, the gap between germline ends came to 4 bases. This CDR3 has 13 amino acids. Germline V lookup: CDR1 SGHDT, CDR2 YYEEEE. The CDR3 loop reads CASSLGVYNEQFF. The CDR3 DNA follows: TGTGCCAGCAGCTTGGGAGTCTACAATGAGCAGTTCTTC.

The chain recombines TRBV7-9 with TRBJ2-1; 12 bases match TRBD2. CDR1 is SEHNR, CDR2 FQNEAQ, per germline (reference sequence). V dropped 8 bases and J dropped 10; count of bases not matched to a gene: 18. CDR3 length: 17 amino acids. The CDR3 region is CASEGILAGGSVGEQFF. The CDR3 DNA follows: TGTGCCAGCGAAGGGATACTAGCGGGAGGTAGTGTGGGAGAGCAGTTCTTC.

CDR3 nucleotide sequence: TGCAGCGTTGAAGTCCAGGCGAAATCTGAAGCTTTCTTT. It translates to CSVEVQAKSEAFF. This chain links TRBV29-1 with TRBJ1-1, with D unclear. This CDR3 is 13 amino acids long. The germline V and J ends were trimmed by 1 base and 6 bases, with 12 bases remaining between them. Germline V gives CDR1 SQVTM, CDR2 ANQGSEA.

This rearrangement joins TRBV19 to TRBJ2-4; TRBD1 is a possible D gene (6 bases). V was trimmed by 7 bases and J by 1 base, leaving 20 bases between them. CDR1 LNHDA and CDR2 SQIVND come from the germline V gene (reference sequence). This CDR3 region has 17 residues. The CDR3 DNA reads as TGTGCCAGTACTCGGGCAGGGGCACCCGGGGCCAAAAACATTCAGTACTTC. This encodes CASTRAGAPGAKNIQYF.

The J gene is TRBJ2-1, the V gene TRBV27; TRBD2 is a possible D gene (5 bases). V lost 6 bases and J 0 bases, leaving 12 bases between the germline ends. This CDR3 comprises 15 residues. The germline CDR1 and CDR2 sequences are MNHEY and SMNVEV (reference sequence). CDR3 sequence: CASSPPGSSYNEQFF. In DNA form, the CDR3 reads TGTGCCAGCAGCCCCCCGGGGAGCTCCTACAATGAGCAGTTCTTC.

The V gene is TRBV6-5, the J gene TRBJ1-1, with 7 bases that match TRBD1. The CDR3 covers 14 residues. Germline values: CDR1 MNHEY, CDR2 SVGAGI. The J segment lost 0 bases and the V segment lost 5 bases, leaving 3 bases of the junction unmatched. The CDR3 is CASSIGQVNTEAFF. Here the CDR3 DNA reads TGTGCCAGCAGTATAGGACAGGTGAACACTGAAGCTTTCTTT.

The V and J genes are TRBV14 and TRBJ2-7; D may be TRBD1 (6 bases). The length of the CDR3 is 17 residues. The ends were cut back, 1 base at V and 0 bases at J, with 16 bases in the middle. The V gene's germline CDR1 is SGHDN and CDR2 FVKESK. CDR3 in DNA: TGTGCCAGCAGCCAAGCCCATCTCAGGGGAAACTCCTACGAGCAGTACTTC. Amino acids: CASSQAHLRGNSYEQYF.

CDR3 region: CASSPLFGQGTGELFF. CDR3 nucleotides: TGTGCCAGCTCACCACTTTTTGGACAGGGGACCGGGGAGCTGTTTTTT. V gene TRBV18 combines with J gene TRBJ2-2; 9 bases line up with TRBD1. The germline V gene encodes CDR1 KGHSH and CDR2 LQKENI. Trimming removed 1 base from V and 5 bases from J; junction bases left unmatched: 5. The CDR3 sequence is 16 residues long.

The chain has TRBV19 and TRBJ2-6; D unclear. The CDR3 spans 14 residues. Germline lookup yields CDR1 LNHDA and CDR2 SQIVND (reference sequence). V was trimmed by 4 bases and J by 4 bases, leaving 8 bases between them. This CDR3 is CASSTFRGANVLTF. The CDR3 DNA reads TGTGCCAGTAGTACCTTCAGGGGGGCCAACGTCCTGACTTTC.

The CDR3 here is CASSPKGGSYTGELFF. The CDR3 DNA reads as TGTGCCAGCAGCCCGAAGGGGGGGAGTTACACCGGGGAGCTGTTTTTT. V and J are TRBV9 and TRBJ2-2, with TRBD2 as a possible D gene (7 bases). CDR3 length equals 16 residues. The germline V gene encodes CDR1 SGDLS and CDR2 YYNGEE. Trimming cost V 4 bases and J 3 bases, with 16 bases left between them.

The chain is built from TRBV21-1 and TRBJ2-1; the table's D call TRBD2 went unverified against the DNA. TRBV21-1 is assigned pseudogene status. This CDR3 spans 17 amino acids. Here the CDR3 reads CASSKVFTSGTYNEQFF. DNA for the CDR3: TGTGCCAGCAGCAAAGTTTTTACTAGCGGGACCTACAATGAGCAGTTCTTC.

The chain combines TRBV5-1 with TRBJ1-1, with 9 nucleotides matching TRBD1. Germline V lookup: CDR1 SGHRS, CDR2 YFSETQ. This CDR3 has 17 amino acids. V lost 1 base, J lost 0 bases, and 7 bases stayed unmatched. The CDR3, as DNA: TGCGCCAGCAGCTTGCAAGGGACAGGGCACATGAACACTGAAGCTTTCTTT. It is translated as CASSLQGTGHMNTEAFF.

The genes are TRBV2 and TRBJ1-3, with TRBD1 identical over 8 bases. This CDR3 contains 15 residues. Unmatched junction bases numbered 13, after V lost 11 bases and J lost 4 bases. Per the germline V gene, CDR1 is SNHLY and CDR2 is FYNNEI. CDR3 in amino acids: CAGGTGLMSGNTIYF. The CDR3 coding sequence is TGTGCCGGGGGGACAGGACTCATGTCCGGAAACACCATATATTTT.

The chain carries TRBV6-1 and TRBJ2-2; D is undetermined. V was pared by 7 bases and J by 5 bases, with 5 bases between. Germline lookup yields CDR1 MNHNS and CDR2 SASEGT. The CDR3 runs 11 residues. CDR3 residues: CASTRTGELFF. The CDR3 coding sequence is TGTGCCAGCACCCGTACCGGGGAGCTGTTTTTT.

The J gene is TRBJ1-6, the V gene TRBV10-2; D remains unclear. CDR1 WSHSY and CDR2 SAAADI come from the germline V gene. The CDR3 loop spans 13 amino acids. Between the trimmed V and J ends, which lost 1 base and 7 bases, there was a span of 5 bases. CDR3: CASSEWENSPLHF. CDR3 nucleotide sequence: TGCGCCAGCAGTGAGTGGGAGAATTCACCCCTCCACTTT.